The clone carrying this T cell receptor beta chain was observed at least ten times. The antigen is unknown. These data originate in a study of neurological immune-mediated disorders. There were approximately 1 million CD4+ or CD8+ T cells used in the sorted libraries. Trimming stripped 2 bases from V and 1 base from J, with 6 bases between. Germline V gene lookup returns CDR1 SQVTM and CDR2 ANQGSEA. The length of the CDR3 is 13 residues. Study results and caveats: Private repertoires in all groups were suggested, as expanded clones shared no CDR3 amino acid sequences across subjects.

With 10-nucleotide random UMIs, 5'RACE was used to make the cDNA. The output of every sequencing run exceeded 180 million TCR-beta sequences, derived from 15-18 subjects. MiXCR was run by TCRdb on the 5' RACE reads, yielding one entry per CDR3 protein. The sample has 40,000 to 45,000 distinct CDR3 sequences; just under 6.5% are singletons. The specimen was CD4+ T cells from blood. The genes are TRBV29-1 and TRBJ1-5, with a weak D call TRBD1 (5 bases). The source is a woman aged 35 to 49 in good health. The CDR3: CSVEQGSNQPQHF. CDR3 sequence (DNA): TGCAGCGTTGAACAGGGCAGCAATCAGCCCCAGCATTTT.